Listed here are 2 T cell receptor beta chains from one sample, sequenced in a study of cytomegalovirus exposure and HLA in healthy donors. The PCR used 60 Vbeta and 13 Jbeta primers. Clones were read by immunoSEQ multiplex PCR, and TCRdb kept only the in-frame ones, dropping some. Found here are approximately 74,000 clones, roughly 75% of them singletons; the top ten hold over 7.5%. Input material: PBMCs. The source is a man between 60 and 75 years old in good health and CMV-seropositive.

The chain is built from TRBV11-3 and TRBJ1-1, with TRBD1 matching 7 bases. J gave up 0 bases and V 6 bases, and 4 bases lay outside the gene matches. In germline, CDR1 is SGHNT, CDR2 YENEEA. This CDR3 is 14 amino acids long. CDR3: CASRGTVLNTEAFF. CDR3 nucleotides: TGTGCCAGCAGAGGGACAGTCTTGAACACTGAAGCTTTCTTT. The complete variable domain, with remaining parts taken from reference TRBV11-3 and TRBJ1-1, reads EAGVVQSPRYKIIEKKQPVAFWCNPISGHNTLYWYLQNLGQGPELLIRYENEEAVDDSQLPKDRFSAERLKGVDSTLKIQPAELGDSAVYLCASRGTVLNTEAFFGQGTRLTVV.

The J gene is TRBJ2-5, the V gene TRBV27; 8 nucleotides line up with TRBD1. The CDR3 consists of 13 residues. The germline gives CDR1 MNHEY, CDR2 SMNVEV (reference sequence). After removal of 5 bases from V and 11 bases from J, the junction contained 10 bases not matched to a gene. The CDR3 protein is CASSVIRGREQYF. CDR3 coding DNA: TGTGCCAGCAGTGTCATCAGGGGGCGAGAGCAGTACTTC.